This TCR beta chain comes out of a study of blood T cell repertoires in COVID-19. Study-wide context: COVID-19 samples from acute and convalescent phases originated in the United States, Italy and Spain. T cells, B-cell-depleted T cells, or PBMCs provided the cDNA or gDNA that served as material.

V lost 5 bases to trimming and J lost 7 bases; unmatched junction nucleotides: 10. Germline V lookup: CDR1 MNHNY, CDR2 SVGAGI (reference sequence). The CDR3 runs to 15 residues. In the original processing: Cell counts per sample came from amplifying reference gene primers. TCRdb's table, derived via immunoSEQ multiplex PCR, lists solely in-frame clones and lacks some. V and J calls and clone size are as listed in that table; D and trimming were resolved from the DNA. The table has approximately 120,000 clones, over 70% seen once; the top ten hold approximately 4.2%. The V gene is TRBV6-6, the J gene TRBJ1-4; 7 nucleotides line up with TRBD1. Sample: peripheral blood. This TCR was recovered from a human donor in a cohort sampled during active or convalescent COVID-19. The CDR3 spells CASSQTRGQGEKLFF. CDR3 coding DNA: TGTGCCAGCAGTCAGACGAGGGGGCAAGGTGAAAAACTGTTTTTT.